This T cell receptor (beta chain) was profiled in a study of T cell repertoires in cytomegalovirus infection (dated by TCRdb to about 2019). The study in broad terms: Recently identified HLA-C-restricted CMV epitopes, whose presentation resists viral immunomodulation, were targeted by peptide stimulations together with well-studied HLA-B-restricted epitopes. Donor HLA type was relevant to the analysis, because carriage of CMV infection together with the matching HLA type was indicated by public TCR beta signatures. The full study reports these points: Carriers of CMV infection plus the relevant HLA type were discriminated by the cumulative frequency of public TCR beta family members in the study cohort and in an independent 352-donor cohort. The ex vivo response was dominated by HLA-C-restricted CMV-specific TCR beta clonotypes, which also provided the single most frequent clonotype in two of eight donors.

To note about this clonotype: It has no known antigen specificity. Base qualities are not at hand, and no much larger clone is one base apart.

Per the publication, the treatment or condition label means: in vitro stimulation with specific CMV peptide epitopes to enrich CMV-specific T cells. As encoded in the germline V gene, CDR1 is SGHAT while CDR2 is FQNNGV. V and J are truncated by 2 bases and 8 bases respectively, leaving an intervening sequence of 13 bases. The CDR3, cysteine through phenylalanine, is 14 amino acids long. The kept DNA is CDR3 alone, 42 bases in frame from the first base. The sequencer listed for this sample is Illumina HiSeq 1500. The public sequencing data were trimmed at Q25 with fastp and processed into clonotypes with MiXCR by TCRdb, which kept only in-frame beta chains. Each entry is one CDR3 protein sequence, shown with its most common DNA and genes. The sample table contains approximately 590,000 distinct CDR3 sequences; only one count was recorded for about 39% of them. 40% to 60% of the sample is in the top ten clones.

This clonotype was obtained from a human donor in good health (CMV status not recorded). Some clones in this sample may be carry-over from other donors' samples. The chain couples TRBV11-2 to TRBJ1-3, with TRBD1 tentatively as D gene (6 bases match). The sequencing used cultured PBMCs, collected from culture after CMV antigen stimulation. The DNA reads as follows: TGTGCCAGCAGCTTATGGGTCAGGGGTGACACCATATATTTT. This is translated as CASSLWVRGDTIYF.